A selection of T cell receptor beta chains follows, all from one sample in a study of T cells in Graves' hyperthyroidism and ophthalmopathy. TCRdb re-called the multiplex PCR reads with MiXCR, one entry per CDR3 protein. The sample carries a few hundred thousand distinct CDR3 sequences, 20% recorded once. Sequencing was done on a sample of blood. The source is a man in his late teens or twenties with Graves' hyperthyroidism. Both conserved end residues are part of each CDR3. Each record gives: CDR3 protein, CDR3 DNA, D gene, CDR3 length, J gene, V gene, clone size. The D gene is left open where the match is weak. The size field is filled for only some rows; it gives once, few, many or a size class.

CASSATGIGAEAFF	TGTGCCAGCAGTGCGACAGGGATTGGAGCTGAAGCTTTCTTT	TRBD1	14	TRBJ1-1	TRBV2	few
CASSRDGEQYF	TGTGCCAGCAGTAGGGACGGCGAGCAGTACTTC	.	11	TRBJ2-7	TRBV2	many
CSASGRASRTTEAFF	TGCAGTGCTTCCGGAAGGGCCTCGAGGACCACTGAAGCTTTCTTT	.	15	TRBJ1-1	TRBV20-1	many
CASSRGGDTEAFF	TGCGCCAGCAGTCGGGGAGGTGACACTGAAGCTTTCTTT	.	13	TRBJ1-1	TRBV5-1	many
CASSLQGASSEAFF	TGTGCCAGCAGCTTGCAGGGGGCGAGCTCTGAAGCTTTCTTT	TRBD1	14	TRBJ1-1	TRBV5-6	.
CASSLGDYSNQPQHF	TGTGCCAGCAGTTTGGGAGATTATAGCAATCAGCCCCAGCATTTT	.	15	TRBJ1-5	TRBV28	many
CASSPTSVGGPNTGELFF	TGTGCCAGCAGCCCAACCTCGGTGGGGGGCCCCAACACCGGGGAGCTGTTTTTT	.	18	TRBJ2-2	TRBV11-2	many
CASSLQTGGGYEQYF	TGTGCCAGCAGCTTGCAGACAGGGGGCGGCTACGAGCAGTACTTC	TRBD1	15	TRBJ2-7	TRBV7-6	many
CASTTPVGGTDTQYF	TGTGCCAGCACCACCCCGGTGGGGGGCACAGATACGCAGTATTTT	.	15	TRBJ2-3	TRBV28	.
CASSYGASQTQYF	TGTGCCAGCAGTTACGGGGCCAGCCAGACCCAGTACTTC	.	13	TRBJ2-5	TRBV6-5	.
CASNSWRGSTEAFF	TGTGCCAGTAACTCCTGGAGGGGAAGCACTGAAGCTTTCTTT	.	14	TRBJ1-1	TRBV19	once
CASSSDRDRFYEQYF	TGTGCCAGCAGCTCCGACAGGGACCGATTCTACGAGCAGTACTTC	TRBD1	15	TRBJ2-7	TRBV28	.
CAWTRGGYGYTF	TGTGCCTGGACTAGGGGCGGCTATGGCTACACCTTC	.	12	TRBJ1-2	TRBV30	many
CASSPDPALPQHF	TGTGCCAGCAGCCCTGATCCGGCTCTGCCCCAGCATTTT	.	13	TRBJ1-5	TRBV6-1	many